This TCR delta chain came from a study of gamma-delta T cells after stem cell transplantation (dated by TCRdb to about 2016). Libraries were built with RT-PCR. Sequencing used an Illumina MiSeq. Via CATT, TCRdb reprocessed the public reads, and rows with identical DNA were then joined. The sample table contains about 3,000 delta-chain clones; only one count was recorded for about 1.8% of them. The top ten hold 30% to 45% of the sample. The CDR3, cysteine through phenylalanine, is 20 amino acids long. Only the CDR3 region is kept as DNA, spanning 60 bases read in frame from base 1. CDR1 and CDR2, per the germline V gene, are GEAIGNYY and EKD. V is shortened by 1 base, J by 0 bases, and the region joining them spans 26 bases. Based on its abundance in the sample, this clone is medium-sized (0.01 to 0.1%). The antigen it binds to is not known. Base qualities are not recorded, but no much larger clone differs from it by a single base.

Sequencing was done on a sample of gamma-delta T cells. The chain couples TRDV2 to TRDJ1; possibly the D gene is TRDD3, per 5 matching bases. The receptor comes from a human donor. It is not recorded whose cells these are; they may come from a transplant donor. The DNA is as follows: TGTGCCTGTGACACTCTTCACGTCCCATCCTCGGGGAGAGACACCGATAAACTCATCTTT. This sequence encodes CACDTLHVPSSGRDTDKLIF.